The clone carrying this T cell receptor (beta chain) was counted only a few times. This sample is drawn from a study of blood T cell repertoires in COVID-19. Study-level information: Spain, Italy and the United States supplied samples that represented acute and convalescent COVID-19. The analysed material was cDNA or gDNA that came from T cells, B-cell-depleted T cells, or PBMCs.

Germline CDR1 SGHRS, CDR2 YFSETQ. J was trimmed by 0 bases and V by 0 bases; bases with no gene match: 6. CDR3 length: 17 residues. As handled by the study authors: Researchers report that nucleated cell counts were estimated from reference gene primer amplification. Sequencing was performed with immunoSEQ multiplex PCR; in TCRdb, only in-frame clones are kept and a portion is missing. V and J calls and clone size come straight from that table; D and trimming were deduced from the DNA. The sample includes under 300,000 clones, roughly 84% of them seen just once. A Seattle source enrolled patients during active infection and followed them longitudinally.

The source is a human donor with COVID-19, enrolled during active disease. The donor label of this sample is uncertain. The V gene is TRBV5-1, the J gene TRBJ2-1; 7 bases line up with TRBD2. Source material: peripheral blood. Here the CDR3 reads CASSLDPSGGSYNEQFF. The CDR3 DNA reads as TGCGCCAGCAGCTTGGATCCTAGCGGCGGCTCCTACAATGAGCAGTTCTTC.